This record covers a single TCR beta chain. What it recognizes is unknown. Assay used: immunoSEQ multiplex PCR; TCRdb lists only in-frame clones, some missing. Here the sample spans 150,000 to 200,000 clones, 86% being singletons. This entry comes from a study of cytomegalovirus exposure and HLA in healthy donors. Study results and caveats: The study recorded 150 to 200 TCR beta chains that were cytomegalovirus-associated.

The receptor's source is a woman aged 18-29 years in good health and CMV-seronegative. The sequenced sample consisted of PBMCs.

CDR3 bases: TGTGCCAGTAGTATCGGGCAGGGTATAACCAAAAACATTCAGTACTTC. Encoded protein: CASSIGQGITKNIQYF. The genes are TRBV19 and TRBJ2-4; TRBD1 might be the D (5 bases). Trimming removed 3 bases from V and 2 bases from J, with 14 bases in between. In germline, CDR1 is LNHDA, CDR2 SQIVND (reference sequence). The CDR3 totals 16 residues. The whole variable domain, filled in from reference TRBV19 and TRBJ2-4, reads DGGITQSPKYLFRKEGQNVTLSCEQNLNHDAMYWYRQDPGQGLRLIYYSQIVNDFQKGDIAEGYSVSREKKESFPLTVTSAQKNPTAFYLCASSIGQGITKNIQYFGAGTRLSVL.